This record looks at one T cell receptor beta chain sequence and its context. In the same sample, other DNA sequences code for this CDR3. How the authors handled the data: ImmunoSEQ supplied junction-only sequences lacking quality scores, so filtering was different. Method: immunoSEQ multiplex PCR; TCRdb's copy keeps in-frame clones and lacks some. Clone size and V and J calls were adopted from that table, with D and trimming inferred from the DNA. The sample records 2 million to 2.5 million clones, 85% to 95% being singletons. The sample comes from a study of shared clonotypes between healthy human individuals. The specimen was naive CD4+ T cells from PBMCs. Indicated subset: CD45RA+ positively selected. The sequence came from a young man in good health. Some clones in this sample may be carry-over from other donors' samples.

The CDR3 DNA follows: TGTGCCAGCAGTGGACAGGGGGCGAACTATGGCTACACCTTC. This encodes CASSGQGANYGYTF. The V and J genes are TRBV2 and TRBJ1-2; 10 bases match TRBD1. The germline V gene has CDR1 SNHLY and CDR2 FYNNEI. This CDR3 spans 14 amino acids. Unmatched junction bases numbered 1, after V lost 4 bases and J lost 2 bases.